The text below deals with one TCR beta chain. The antigen is undetermined. cDNA molecules carried unique molecular identifiers, and template switching added a universal primer site. TCRdb processed the 5' RACE reads anew with MiXCR; each CDR3 protein has one entry. The repertoire has about 220,000 distinct CDR3 sequences, 7.5% of them found once; the top ten carry about 5.8%. This sample is part of a study of identical twins. General observations from the study: Twin-shared out-of-frame alpha sequences showed excess low generation probability. Out-of-frame beta chain sequences displayed weaker excess sharing between twins.

V was clipped by 3 bases and J by 5 bases; unmatched bases: 4. This CDR3 spans 16 amino acids. From germline, CDR1 is ENHRY and CDR2 SYGVKD. This sample was also put to use in a study of yellow fever vaccine responses in identical twins.

V gene TRBV10-3 combines with J gene TRBJ2-2; 12 bases agree with TRBD2. Sequencing input: CD8+ T cells sorted from blood. The sequence was collected from a woman under 30 in good health. CDR3 coding DNA: TGTGCCATCAGTGAAGGACTAGCGGGAAGGACCGGGGAGCTGTTTTTT. Protein: CAISEGLAGRTGELFF.